What follows are 26 T cell receptor beta chains derived from one specimen sequenced in a study of cytomegalovirus exposure and HLA in healthy donors. Vbeta (60) and Jbeta (13) primers were used in the PCR. Here immunoSEQ multiplex PCR was the method, and the copy in TCRdb shows in-frame clones only, minus some. The data show roughly 120,000 clones, about 80% seen once. Sequenced: PBMCs. These receptors were taken from a woman in her fifties or sixties in good health and CMV-seropositive.

CDR3 coding DNA: TGTGCCAGCAGTTACGGGACAGGTCCCGCCGAGCAGTACTTC. Protein sequence: CASSYGTGPAEQYF. The V gene is TRBV6-6, the J gene TRBJ2-7; 8 nucleotides line up with TRBD1. This CDR3 spans 14 amino acids. The V segment lost 2 bases and the J segment 6 bases; nucleotides outside the gene matches: 6. From germline, CDR1 is MNHNY and CDR2 SVGAGI (reference sequence).

J is TRBJ2-7 and V is TRBV7-3; tentatively, D is TRBD2 (5 bases). V lost 3 bases and J 3 bases, leaving 9 bases between the germline ends. This CDR3 has 13 residues. Germline-derived CDR1 and CDR2 are SGHTA and FQGTGA. CDR3: CASSLGVNYEQYF. CDR3 nucleotide sequence: TGTGCCAGCAGCTTGGGAGTTAACTACGAGCAGTACTTC.

There are a few counts of this clone. J is TRBJ2-2 and V is TRBV5-6, with D possibly matching TRBD2 (5 bases). Trimming removed 0 bases from V and 7 bases from J, with 7 bases in between. The CDR3 is 13 amino acids. Germline V gene data show CDR1 as SGHDT and CDR2 as YYEEEE. Here the CDR3 reads CASSLAGNGELFF. CDR3 bases: TGTGCCAGCAGCTTGGCCGGGAACGGGGAGCTGTTTTTT.

This chain joins TRBV6-4 and TRBJ1-5, with D possibly TRBD1 on 5 matching bases. The CDR3 is 16 amino acids. V gave up 1 base and J gave up 5 bases, with 15 bases separating them. From germline, CDR1 is MRHNA and CDR2 SNTAGT. CDR3 sequence (DNA): TGTGCCAGCAGTGACTTCCCTAGACAGCCTGATCAGCCCCAGCATTTT. It encodes CASSDFPRQPDQPQHF.

The chain uses TRBV28 and TRBJ1-4; D is uncertain. The V gene lost 7 bases and the J gene lost 5 bases, with 8 bases spanning the gap. This CDR3 is built from 12 residues. Germline CDR1 is MDHEN and CDR2 is SYDVKM. CDR3 bases: TGTGCCAGCACGGGTCTCAATGAAAAACTGTTTTTT. It yields the protein CASTGLNEKLFF.

V and J are TRBV2 and TRBJ2-3, with D maybe TRBD2 (6 bases). This CDR3 contains 12 residues. The V end was cut by 6 bases, the J end by 4 bases, with 8 bases between. CDR1 and CDR2 (germline): SNHLY, FYNNEI. CDR3 sequence reads: CASRRLADTQYF. The CDR3 nucleotides are TGTGCCAGCAGGAGACTAGCAGATACGCAGTATTTT. Full variable domain (remainder filled in from reference TRBV2 and TRBJ2-3): EPEVTQTPSHQVTQMGQEVILRCVPISNHLYFYWYRQILGQKVEFLVSFYNNEISEKSEIFDDQFSVERPDGSNFTLKIRSTKLEDSAMYFCASRRLADTQYFGPGTRLTVL.

This chain connects TRBV7-2 to TRBJ2-7, with 7 bases aligning to TRBD1. Germline V gene lookup returns CDR1 SGHTA and CDR2 FQGNSA. J lost 0 bases, V lost 5 bases, and 7 bases had no gene match. The length of the CDR3 is 15 residues. The CDR3 DNA is TGTGCCAGCAGCGAAACCGGGACAGACTCCTACGAGCAGTACTTC. It codes for CASSETGTDSYEQYF.

This sequence joins TRBV6-1 and TRBJ2-5, with a weak D call TRBD2 (5 bases). Trimming pared 2 bases from V and 4 bases from J, leaving 20 bases between. CDR1 and CDR2 from the germline V gene are MNHNS and SASEGT. The CDR3 length is 17 residues. In DNA form, the CDR3 reads TGTGCCAGCAGTGAAAGCGGCAGCCCCACCAATGGAGAGACCCAGTACTTC. Translated, it gives CASSESGSPTNGETQYF.

The genes are TRBV6-5 and TRBJ1-2, with 11 bases matching TRBD1. CDR3 size: 15 residues. J was trimmed by 7 bases and V by 6 bases; bases with no gene match: 10. The V gene's germline CDR1 is MNHEY and CDR2 SVGAGI. The CDR3: CASSRRRDRGFGYTF. The CDR3 DNA is TGTGCCAGCAGCAGACGCCGGGACAGGGGGTTTGGCTACACCTTC.

The V call is TRBV5-1, the J call TRBJ1-1; TRBD1 matches at 7 bases. Unmatched junction bases numbered 8, after V lost 1 base and J lost 5 bases. The germline gives CDR1 SGHRS, CDR2 YFSETQ. The CDR3 contains 15 residues. The CDR3 DNA is TGCGCCAGCAGCTTGAGGGCAGGGGGAGATACTGAAGCTTTCTTT. Translated, it gives CASSLRAGGDTEAFF.

The rearrangement uses TRBV9 and TRBJ2-2; 10 nucleotides line up with TRBD2. CDR3 size: 16 residues. J lost 4 bases, V lost 0 bases, and 3 bases had no gene match. The germline CDR1 and CDR2 sequences are SGDLS and YYNGEE. Here the CDR3 DNA reads TGTGCCAGCAGCGTAGAGCGGGAGGGCCCCACCGGGGAGCTGTTTTTT. It is translated as CASSVEREGPTGELFF.

This rearrangement joins TRBV10-3 to TRBJ1-4, with no clear D. Trimming stripped 3 bases from V and 2 bases from J, with 10 bases between. Germline values: CDR1 ENHRY, CDR2 SYGVKD. CDR3 length: 15 amino acids. The CDR3 DNA is TGTGCCATCAGTGATAACGGAGGGACTAATGAAAAACTGTTTTTT. Amino acid sequence: CAISDNGGTNEKLFF.

This chain links TRBV2 with TRBJ2-1, with TRBD1 as a possible D gene (6 bases). With 1 base removed from V and 3 bases from J, the gap between germline ends came to 13 bases. Germline lookup yields CDR1 SNHLY and CDR2 FYNNEI. The CDR3 totals 16 residues. DNA for the CDR3: TGTGCCAGCAGTGAAGAAGGGGGTTTCATCTACAATGAGCAGTTCTTC. Its protein product is CASSEEGGFIYNEQFF. Filled out from reference TRBV2 and TRBJ2-1, the complete variable domain reads EPEVTQTPSHQVTQMGQEVILRCVPISNHLYFYWYRQILGQKVEFLVSFYNNEISEKSEIFDDQFSVERPDGSNFTLKIRSTKLEDSAMYFCASSEEGGFIYNEQFFGPGTRLTVL.

Note on this clone: This could be a read error, since a much larger clone is one nucleotide away. The J gene is TRBJ2-7, the V gene TRBV7-9; 11 bases agree with TRBD1. The V gene end was trimmed by 1 base and the J gene end by 6 bases; junction bases not matched to a gene: 2. Germline CDR1 reads SEHNR; CDR2 reads FQNEAQ (reference sequence). CDR3 length equals 14 residues. As DNA, the CDR3 is TGTGCCAGCAGCTTAGTGGGACAGGGGGGCGAGCAGTACTTC. Protein product: CASSLVGQGGEQYF.

The chain links TRBV7-3 to TRBJ2-1, with TRBD2 identical over 11 bases. The CDR3 extends over 15 amino acids. Germline CDR1 SGHTA, CDR2 FQGTGA. The J segment lost 7 bases and the V segment lost 3 bases, leaving 5 bases of the junction unmatched. DNA of the CDR3: TGTGCCAGCAGCTTGGGGACTAGCGGTTCTAATGAGCAGTTCTTC. This gives the protein CASSLGTSGSNEQFF. Using reference TRBV7-3 and TRBJ2-1 for the parts outside the CDR3, the full variable domain is GAGVSQTPSNKVTEKGKYVELRCDPISGHTALYWYRQSLGQGPEFLIYFQGTGAADDSGLPNDRFFAVRPEGSVSTLKIQRTERGDSAVYLCASSLGTSGSNEQFFGPGTRLTVL.

This clone was picked up one time. This CDR3 is CASSPDSYQETQYF. The CDR3 DNA sequence: TGTGCCAGCAGCCCCGACAGCTACCAAGAGACCCAGTACTTC. The chain employs TRBV21-1 and TRBJ2-5; the D call in the table, TRBD1, was not verified against the DNA. TRBV21-1 is a known pseudogene. The CDR3 contains 14 residues.

Note on this clone: Its ends do not fully match the called genes, so a read error is possible. V usage is TRBV10-3 and J usage is TRBJ1-1; a possible D gene is TRBD1 (5 bases). The V gene's germline CDR1 is ENHRY and CDR2 SYGVKD. The CDR3 is 11 residues long. The CDR3 DNA follows: TGTGCCACGGGACTAAACAGTGAAGCTTTCTTT. Amino acid sequence: CATGLNSEAFF.

The chain recombines TRBV27 with TRBJ2-1; D is perhaps TRBD1 (5 bases). The CDR3 length is 16 residues. V lost 6 bases and J lost 2, with 17 bases in between. Per germline, CDR1 MNHEY and CDR2 SMNVEV (reference sequence). The CDR3 region has the DNA TGTGCCAGCAGCTCATGGTCAGGGTTCACCTACAATGAGCAGTTCTTC. Amino acids: CASSSWSGFTYNEQFF.

This chain connects TRBV9 to TRBJ2-7; the D gene is possibly TRBD2 (7 bases). Germline V lookup: CDR1 SGDLS, CDR2 YYNGEE. The germline V and J ends were trimmed by 0 bases and 6 bases, with 10 bases remaining between them. The CDR3 sequence is 13 residues long. The CDR3 sequence is CASSVGGGGEQYF. The CDR3, as DNA: TGTGCCAGCAGCGTAGGGGGGGGCGGCGAGCAGTACTTC.

This sequence joins TRBV11-2 and TRBJ2-2, with 9 positions matching TRBD2. J lost 8 bases, V lost 4 bases, and 8 bases had no gene match. This CDR3 contains 15 residues. CDR1 is SGHAT, CDR2 FQNNGV, per germline. DNA for the CDR3: TGTGCCAGCAGCTCCCGACTAGCGGTTGGAGGGGAGCTGTTTTTT. Protein: CASSSRLAVGGELFF.

J is TRBJ1-1 and V is TRBV5-5; weak D call: TRBD1 (5 bases). V was shortened by 4 bases and J by 0 bases, with 7 bases between the two germline ends. The CDR3 runs to 13 residues. CDR1 is SGHKS and CDR2 is YYEKEE in the germline V gene (reference sequence). The CDR3 loop reads CASSRGVNTEAFF. The DNA for the CDR3 is TGTGCCAGCAGCCGGGGGGTGAACACTGAAGCTTTCTTT.

The chain employs TRBV5-5 and TRBJ2-2, with D perhaps matching TRBD1 (6 bases). Trimming stripped 2 bases from V and 1 base from J, with 9 bases between. Germline lookup yields CDR1 SGHKS and CDR2 YYEKEE (reference sequence). The CDR3 covers 15 residues. This chain's CDR3 is CASSFDRQNTGELFF. CDR3 DNA: TGTGCCAGCAGCTTTGACAGGCAGAACACCGGGGAGCTGTTTTTT.

V gene TRBV20-1 combines with J gene TRBJ1-1; TRBD1 aligns across 8 bases. The germline CDR1 and CDR2 sequences are DFQATT and SNEGSKA (reference sequence). The CDR3 runs 11 residues. Germline trimming cut 5 bases from V and 11 bases from J; bases unmatched to any gene: 7. CDR3 amino acids: CSAQTGAGAFF. The CDR3 bases are TGCAGTGCTCAGACAGGGGCTGGGGCTTTCTTT.

In the case of this clone: At one boundary the junction diverges from the germline segment, which might be a read error. The V and J genes are TRBV7-9 and TRBJ2-5; 7 nucleotides align to TRBD2. Germline-derived CDR1 and CDR2 are SEHNR and FQNEAQ (reference sequence). The length of the CDR3 is 16 residues. The DNA of the CDR3 is TGTTCCAGCAGCTCCTCTAGCGGAGCGTACCAAGAGACCCAGTACTTC. Its protein product is CSSSSSSGAYQETQYF.

The chain is built from TRBV13 and TRBJ2-2, with 14 bases identical to TRBD2. The V gene end was trimmed by 4 bases and the J gene end by 6 bases; junction bases not matched to a gene: 4. The length of the CDR3 is 16 residues. Looked up from germline, CDR1 is PRHDT and CDR2 is FYEKMQ (reference sequence). The CDR3 loop is CASSWGLAGVSGELFF. CDR3 nucleotide sequence: TGTGCCAGCAGCTGGGGACTAGCGGGGGTGTCCGGGGAGCTGTTTTTT.

The chain couples TRBV5-1 to TRBJ1-2; 10 nucleotides match TRBD1. Germline trimming cut 3 bases from V and 4 bases from J; bases unmatched to any gene: 3. Germline V CDR1 and CDR2: SGHRS, YFSETQ. The CDR3 loop spans 14 amino acids. The CDR3 DNA reads TGCGCCAGCAGCTCGGACAGGGGGGTCTATGGCTACACCTTC. Its protein is CASSSDRGVYGYTF.